The entry that follows covers one T cell receptor (beta chain) sequence. The antigen is not known. This entry is derived from a study of vaccination and CD4 T cells after COVID-19. Looking at the study overall: Each person enrolled got two BNT162b2 or mRNA-1273 vaccine doses. The stimulating agents, overlapping spike peptides, came from SARS-CoV-2, HCoV-NL63, HCoV-OC43 and HCoV-229E.

Germline V CDR1 and CDR2: SNHLY, FYNNEI. The V gene lost 6 bases and the J gene lost 3 bases, with 9 bases spanning the gap. CDR3 length: 12 residues. The treatment denotes: roughly 11-day PBMC culture with coronavirus spike peptide pools or control peptides (ViraFEST assay). The Oncomine TCR Beta short-read assay generated sequence data from the DNA of cultured CD4+ T cells. Using its own MiXCR run on the PCR reads, TCRdb lists one record per CDR3 protein. Among 16,000 or so distinct CDR3 sequences listed, 53% were seen once. This TCR came from a human donor who had recovered from COVID-19. The starting material was CD4+ T cells from blood, cultured in vitro, obtained before SARS-CoV-2 vaccination. V usage is TRBV2 and J usage is TRBJ2-7; D unresolved. The CDR3 DNA is TGTGCCAGCAGACCCCGAGGCTACGAGCAGTACTTC. Translation gives CASRPRGYEQYF.